The 18 T cell receptor beta chains given below trace back to one sample, sequenced in a study of cytomegalovirus exposure and HLA in healthy donors (dated by TCRdb to 2017 to 2019). Libraries were made using the immunoSEQ multiplex PCR assay. A mixture of 60 forward primers for TCR Vbeta segments and 13 reverse primers for TCR Jbeta segments was used in the multiplex PCR. In its TCRdb copy, this immuneACCESS table keeps in-frame sequences only and misses some clones. Where compared with another copy, unresolved V genes explain less than half of these, and the others have no known cause. The sample contains some 150,000 clones, approximately 72% of them found a single time. Roughly 2.8% of the sample rests with the top ten. Sequencing used PBMCs. Every receptor here comes from a man aged 18 to 30 in good health and CMV-seronegative.

This clone was counted once. This sequence joins TRBV7-9 and TRBJ1-2; D may be TRBD1 (5 bases). Trimming pared 5 bases from V and 6 bases from J, leaving 13 bases between. The CDR3 contains 13 residues. From germline, CDR1 is SEHNR and CDR2 FQNEAQ (reference sequence). CDR3 bases: TGTGCCAGCAGCGTCGTGGGGCCGGATGGCTACACCTTC. Residues: CASSVVGPDGYTF.

This chain uses TRBV4-2 with TRBJ2-3, with 7 bases matching TRBD2. The CDR3 runs to 17 residues. Per the germline V gene, CDR1 is LGHNA and CDR2 is YNFKEQ. The V gene end was trimmed by 0 bases and the J gene end by 0 bases; junction bases not matched to a gene: 6. DNA of the CDR3: TGTGCCAGCAGCCAAGATGCGGCGGGGGTTAGCACAGATACGCAGTATTTT. This gives the protein CASSQDAAGVSTDTQYF.

This clone was seen a single time. The chain recombines TRBV5-8 with TRBJ1-2, with 8 positions matching TRBD1. The germline gives CDR1 SGHTS, CDR2 YDEGEE. Trimming cost V 1 base and J 3 bases; bases outside gene matches: 5. This CDR3 contains 15 residues. CDR3 sequence (DNA): TGTGCCAGCAGCTTGACAGGGGGGGTTGACTATGGCTACACCTTC. As protein: CASSLTGGVDYGYTF.

The rearrangement joins TRBV19 to TRBJ1-1; possible D gene TRBD1, 6 bases. CDR1 and CDR2 from the germline V gene are LNHDA and SQIVND (reference sequence). Deletions cut 5 bases from V and 5 bases from J, with 12 bases between. The CDR3 covers 13 residues. DNA of the CDR3: TGTGCCAGTAGTTTTTACAGGGCGACTGAAGCTTTCTTT. Residues: CASSFYRATEAFF.

Written as DNA, the CDR3 is TGTGCCAGCAGTTCCGACGCGCAGGGTTCCTCACCCCTCCACTTT. It translates to CASSSDAQGSSPLHF. The rearrangement uses TRBV6-1 and TRBJ1-6; D might be TRBD1 (5 bases). Germline V gene data show CDR1 as MNHNS and CDR2 as SASEGT. Trimming removed 5 bases from V and 10 bases from J, with 18 bases in between. The length of the CDR3 is 15 residues.

The genes are TRBV19 and TRBJ1-1; D is unclear. This CDR3 comprises 14 residues. Trimming cost V 7 bases and J 5 bases, with 17 bases left between them. The germline gives CDR1 LNHDA, CDR2 SQIVND (reference sequence). CDR3 in amino acids: CASNIGLVWTEAFF. CDR3 nucleotides: TGTGCCAGTAATATTGGCCTTGTTTGGACTGAAGCTTTCTTT.

There are a few counts of this clone. The rearrangement joins TRBV18 to TRBJ1-1; D is uncertain. The germline V gene encodes CDR1 KGHSH and CDR2 LQKENI. V was cut by 1 base and J by 4 bases, with 10 bases left in between. The CDR3 is 14 residues long. The CDR3 reads CASSPHPRSTEAFF. CDR3 bases: TGTGCCAGCTCACCACACCCCAGAAGCACTGAAGCTTTCTTT.

The J gene is TRBJ1-2, the V gene TRBV18; TRBD1 aligns across 7 bases. The CDR3 length is 13 residues. The germline V gene has CDR1 KGHSH and CDR2 LQKENI. V was clipped by 6 bases and J by 8 bases; unmatched bases: 9. This CDR3 is CASSRPGTDGYTF. The CDR3, as DNA: TGTGCCAGCTCCCGTCCTGGGACAGACGGCTACACCTTC.

As to this clone: Germline is not matched at one junction end, which may reflect a read error. This rearrangement joins TRBV29-1 to TRBJ2-4; D is possibly TRBD2 (5 bases). The germline CDR1 and CDR2 sequences are SQVTM and ANQGSEA. The CDR3 covers 13 residues. This chain's CDR3 is CSVQPEAKNSQYF. In DNA form, the CDR3 reads TGCAGCGTCCAACCGGAGGCCAAAAACAGTCAGTACTTC.

This clone appeared once. This sequence joins TRBV7-3 and TRBJ2-3; 8 bases are a match to TRBD2. The junction had 7 bases not matched to a gene; V was cut back by 4 bases and J by 1 base. CDR1 SGHTA and CDR2 FQGTGA come from the germline V gene. This CDR3 comprises 16 residues. The CDR3 coding sequence is TGTGCCAGCAGCTCAAAATCGCGGGGGGGCACAGATACGCAGTATTTT. It encodes CASSSKSRGGTDTQYF.

This clone came up once. The chain carries TRBV2 and TRBJ2-3; a weak D match, TRBD1 (5 bases). The CDR3 totals 15 residues. Germline V gene data show CDR1 as SNHLY and CDR2 as FYNNEI. V was trimmed by 6 bases and J by 6 bases, leaving 19 bases between them. CDR3 amino acids: CASREQVSMVDTQYF. CDR3 nucleotides: TGTGCCAGCAGAGAACAGGTATCGATGGTGGATACGCAGTATTTT.

This chain uses TRBV4-1 with TRBJ2-7; possible D gene TRBD1, 5 bases. Trimming took 0 bases from V and 4 from J, leaving 10 bases between them. The CDR3 loop spans 14 amino acids. Germline V gene lookup returns CDR1 MGHRA and CDR2 YSYEKL. The CDR3 spells CASSQDPGAYEQYV. CDR3 in DNA: TGCGCCAGCAGCCAAGATCCTGGGGCTTACGAGCAGTACGTC.

In its sample, this clone was seen a few times. The V gene is TRBV7-6, the J gene TRBJ1-4; maybe TRBD1 (5 bases). This CDR3 is 15 amino acids long. CDR1 is SGHVS and CDR2 is FNYEAQ in the germline V gene. V shed 4 bases and J shed 0 bases, with 9 bases lying between them. Written as DNA, the CDR3 is TGTGCCAGCAGCTCCCGGACATCAACTAATGAAAAACTGTTTTTT. Residues: CASSSRTSTNEKLFF. Combining the CDR3 with reference TRBV7-6 and TRBJ1-4 gives the whole variable domain GAGVSQSPRYKVTKRGQDVALRCDPISGHVSLYWYRQALGQGPEFLTYFNYEAQQDKSGLPNDRFSAERPEGSISTLTIQRTEQRDSAMYRCASSSRTSTNEKLFFGSGTQLSVL.

J is TRBJ2-5 and V is TRBV5-1, with 10 nucleotides matching TRBD2. J was trimmed by 3 bases and V by 1 base; bases with no gene match: 3. The CDR3 extends over 15 amino acids. CDR1 is SGHRS and CDR2 is YFSETQ in the germline V gene. CDR3: CASSLYLAGEETQYF. Here the CDR3 DNA reads TGCGCCAGCAGCTTGTATCTAGCGGGAGAAGAGACCCAGTACTTC.

The chain has TRBV6-1 and TRBJ1-1; 7 bases map to TRBD1. Germline-derived CDR1 and CDR2 are MNHNS and SASEGT. V dropped 6 bases and J dropped 10; count of bases not matched to a gene: 14. The CDR3 contains 14 residues. The CDR3 region is CASSSPGQRDIAFF. The CDR3 nucleotides read TGTGCCAGCAGCTCCCCGGGACAGAGAGATATAGCTTTCTTT.

The chain combines TRBV15 with TRBJ1-2; 8 bases match TRBD1. V lost 3 bases and J lost 4; bases outside the gene matches: 10. The CDR3 is made up of 16 amino acids. CDR1 LNHNV and CDR2 YYDKDF come from the germline V gene (reference sequence). The CDR3 region has the DNA TGTGCCACCAGCAGGGAGACAGGGGTTGATATCTATGGCTACACCTTC. Protein: CATSRETGVDIYGYTF.

The V call is TRBV10-1, the J call TRBJ2-5, with a tentative D call TRBD1 (6 bases). Deletions cut 5 bases from V and 3 bases from J, with 10 bases between. There are 13 residues in the CDR3. CDR1 WNHNN and CDR2 SYGVQD come from the germline V gene (reference sequence). The DNA of the CDR3 is TGCGCCAGCAGTCCGCCAGGGGAAGAGACCCAGTACTTC. This codes for CASSPPGEETQYF.

The V gene is TRBV10-2, the J gene TRBJ2-1; D is unclear. V was clipped by 3 bases and J by 3 bases, with 9 bases between them. This CDR3 spans 14 amino acids. CDR1 and CDR2 (germline): WSHSY, SAAADI. CDR3 DNA sequence: TGCGCCAGCAGTGACTTTACGGGCTACAATGAGCAGTTCTTC. Protein product: CASSDFTGYNEQFF.